This T cell receptor beta chain was found in a study of CD8 T cells in Susac syndrome. Roughly 0.5 to 1 ug RNA was reverse transcribed with random hexamers. The CDR3 of TCR beta was amplified by immunoSEQ multiplex PCR across 54 Vbeta and 13 Jbeta. In TCRdb, the immunoSEQ multiplex PCR reads were re-called with MiXCR into one record per CDR3 protein. There are a few hundred thousand distinct CDR3 sequences in the sample; approximately 95% occur only once, and 0.082% lies in the top ten. Negative isolation yielded CD8+ and CD4+ T cells; FACS enriched TEMRA cells. Sequenced material: CD4+ T cells from PBMCs. This sequence was found in a human donor with multiple sclerosis.

The CDR3 here is CASSQQPFRGTEAFF. The CDR3 DNA is TGTGCCAGCAGCCAACAGCCCTTTAGGGGCACTGAAGCTTTCTTT. V and J are TRBV3-1 and TRBJ1-1; D may be TRBD1 (5 bases). V gave up 2 bases and J gave up 4 bases, with 14 bases separating them. There are 15 residues in the CDR3. Germline V gene lookup returns CDR1 LGHDT and CDR2 YNNKEL (reference sequence).